A selection of T cell receptor beta chains follows, all from one sample in a study of tumor-infiltrating lymphocytes in primary liver carcinoma. A single record per CDR3 protein comes from TCRdb applying MiXCR to the multiplex PCR reads. The sample yields hundreds of thousands of distinct CDR3 sequences, roughly 60% seen once. Sequencing was carried out using peripheral blood. Receptor source: a man aged 40-55 years with primary liver carcinoma and hepatitis B virus infection. CDR3s include the opening cysteine and the closing phenylalanine or tryptophan. A D gene is named only where the DNA matches it firmly. Clone size is not always given. Where it is, it says once, few, many or a class for expanded clones.

J gene: TRBJ2-1; clone size: NA; D gene: TRBD2; V gene: TRBV6-2/TRBV6-3; CDR3 protein: CASSYQRERPWQLF; CDR3 DNA: TGTGCCAGCAGTTACCAGCGGGAGCGCCCCTGGCAGCTCTTC
J gene: TRBJ1-1; clone size: many; D gene: TRBD1; V gene: TRBV11-2; CDR3 protein: CASSPRQGWDTEAFF; CDR3 DNA: TGTGCCAGCAGCCCCCGACAGGGGTGGGACACTGAAGCTTTCTTT
J gene: TRBJ1-4; clone size: NA; D gene: NA; V gene: TRBV12-3/TRBV12-4; CDR3 protein: CVSSLAGTEKLFF; CDR3 DNA: TGTGTCAGCAGTTTAGCTGGCACGGAAAAACTGTTTTTT
J gene: TRBJ2-1; clone size: NA; D gene: NA; V gene: TRBV28; CDR3 protein: CASTITGPAGPNEQFF; CDR3 DNA: TGTGCCAGCACCATCACCGGGCCAGCGGGCCCCAATGAGCAGTTCTTC
J gene: TRBJ2-1; clone size: NA; D gene: TRBD2; V gene: TRBV10-2; CDR3 protein: CATKGRLADNEQFF; CDR3 DNA: TGCGCCACCAAAGGGCGCCTAGCGGACAATGAGCAGTTCTTC
J gene: TRBJ2-5; clone size: many; D gene: TRBD1; V gene: TRBV6-1; CDR3 protein: CASSQDRGRQETQYF; CDR3 DNA: TGTGCCAGCAGCCAGGACAGGGGTAGGCAAGAGACCCAGTACTTC
J gene: TRBJ2-1; clone size: many; D gene: NA; V gene: TRBV6-1; CDR3 protein: CASSLALNSYNEQFF; CDR3 DNA: TGTGCCAGCAGCTTAGCACTGAACTCCTACAATGAGCAGTTCTTC
J gene: TRBJ2-2; clone size: few; D gene: NA; V gene: TRBV6-2/TRBV6-3; CDR3 protein: CASGWRVNTRELFF; CDR3 DNA: TGTGCCAGCGGTTGGCGGGTGAACACCAGGGAGCTGTTTTTT
J gene: TRBJ2-2; clone size: NA; D gene: NA; V gene: TRBV4-2; CDR3 protein: CASSQVGQGDTGELFF; CDR3 DNA: TGTGCCAGCAGCCAAGTCGGGCAGGGCGACACCGGGGAGCTGTTTTTT
J gene: TRBJ1-5; clone size: many; D gene: NA; V gene: TRBV6-1; CDR3 protein: CASSEGGIVSNQPQHF; CDR3 DNA: TGTGCCAGCAGTGAAGGAGGAATAGTTAGCAATCAGCCCCAGCATTTT
J gene: TRBJ1-5; clone size: NA; D gene: NA; V gene: TRBV10-3; CDR3 protein: CATQGNSNQPQHF; CDR3 DNA: TGTGCCACCCAGGGGAATAGCAATCAGCCCCAGCATTTT
J gene: TRBJ2-1; clone size: NA; D gene: NA; V gene: TRBV11-3; CDR3 protein: CASSLGVSNNEQLF; CDR3 DNA: TGTGCCAGTAGCTTAGGCGTCTCGAACAATGAGCAGCTCTTC
J gene: TRBJ2-7; clone size: NA; D gene: NA; V gene: TRBV28; CDR3 protein: CACSLTPFYEQYF; CDR3 DNA: TGTGCCTGCAGCCTGACTCCTTTCTACGAGCAGTACTTC